This TCR beta chain appears in the sequencing data of a study of Tregs in tolerant kidney transplant recipients. Per germline, CDR1 MRHNA and CDR2 SNTAGT. V lost 2 bases and J lost 5, with 10 bases in between. The CDR3 spans 14 residues. About this clone: The CDR3 goes on 3 residues after the read ends, and that part is filled in from the germline J gene.

Sequencing was performed with immunoSEQ multiplex PCR; in TCRdb, only in-frame clones are kept and a portion is missing. The sample table includes about 52,000 clones. The clonotype comes from a human donor who received a combined kidney and bone marrow transplant. This sample comprised CD4+ T cells from blood, obtained before the transplant. The V gene is TRBV6-4, the J gene TRBJ1-5, with D possibly TRBD1 on 6 matching bases. The chain's CDR3 is CASSDIQGYQPQHF. The sequenced part of the CDR3 DNA is TGTGCCAGCAGTGACATCCAGGGGTATCAGCCC.